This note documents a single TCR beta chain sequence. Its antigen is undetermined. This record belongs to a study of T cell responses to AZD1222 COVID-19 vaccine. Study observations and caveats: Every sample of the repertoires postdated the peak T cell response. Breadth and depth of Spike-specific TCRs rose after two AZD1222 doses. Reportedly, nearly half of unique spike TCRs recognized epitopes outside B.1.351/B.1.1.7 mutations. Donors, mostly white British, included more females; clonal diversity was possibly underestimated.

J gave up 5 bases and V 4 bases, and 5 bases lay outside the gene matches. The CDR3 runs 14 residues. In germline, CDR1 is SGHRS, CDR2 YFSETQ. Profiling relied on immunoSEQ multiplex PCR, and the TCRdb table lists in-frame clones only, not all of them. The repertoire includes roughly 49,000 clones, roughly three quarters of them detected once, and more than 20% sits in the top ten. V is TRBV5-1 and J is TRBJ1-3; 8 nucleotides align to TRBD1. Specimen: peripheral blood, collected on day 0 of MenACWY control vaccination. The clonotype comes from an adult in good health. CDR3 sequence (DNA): TGCGCCAGCAGCGAGGGACAGGTCAGAAACACCATATATTTT. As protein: CASSEGQVRNTIYF.